This entry concerns a single T cell receptor beta chain. This entry is derived from a study of B cell selection in AIRE deficiency. The sorted conventional CD4 T cells were gated as CD4+CD127+. The method was immunoSEQ multiplex PCR; TCRdb's version includes in-frame clones alone and lacks a portion of them. The sample has fewer than 30,000 clones, roughly 97% seen once; the top ten hold more than 0.2%. This clonotype originated in a human donor with AIRE deficiency. The sample comprised conventional CD4+ T cells sorted from PBMCs.

The CDR3 reads CASSAGNGYTF. CDR3 nucleotides: TGTGCCTCCTCGGCAGGGAATGGCTACACCTTC. This chain connects TRBV2 to TRBJ1-2; possible D gene TRBD1, 5 bases. Germline-derived CDR1 and CDR2 are SNHLY and FYNNEI. The CDR3 totals 11 residues. V dropped 11 bases and J dropped 6 bases, with 13 bases sitting between them.